A selection of T cell receptor beta chains follows, all from one sample in a study of blood T cell repertoires in COVID-19. Repertoires were generated with immunoSEQ multiplex PCR, while TCRdb's copy carries only in-frame clones and drops some. The sample records 200,000 to 250,000 clones, approximately 90% being singletons. The sequenced sample was PBMCs or T cells enriched from blood (not recorded which). Source of these receptors: a man between 45 and 60 years old who had been exposed to COVID-19. CDR3s include the opening cysteine and the closing phenylalanine or tryptophan. Fields, in order: D gene, clone size, J gene, V gene, CDR3 protein, CDR3 DNA. The D gene is left open where the match is weak. Some rows mark clone size as missing; the rest say once, few, many or name a class of expanded clone.

NA	NA	TRBJ1-1	TRBV5-1	CASSLAGRSRAFF	TGCGCCAGCAGCTTGGCGGGTCGATCGCGAGCTTTCTTT
NA	NA	TRBJ1-6	TRBV3-1/TRBV3-2	CASTQGQLHSPLHF	TGTGCCAGCACCCAAGGACAGTTACATTCACCCCTCCACTTT
TRBD1	NA	TRBJ2-2	TRBV15	CATSRDRGIAGELFF	TGTGCCACCAGCAGGGACAGGGGGATTGCCGGGGAGCTGTTTTTT
TRBD2	NA	TRBJ2-1	TRBV5-1	CASSPGTSGSVEYEQFF	TGCGCCAGCAGCCCGGGGACTAGCGGGAGTGTAGAGTATGAGCAGTTCTTC
NA	NA	TRBJ2-7	TRBV20-1	CSAYRDYEQYF	TGCAGTGCTTACAGGGACTACGAGCAGTACTTC
TRBD1	NA	TRBJ1-1	TRBV4-2	CASSLRQGVIEAFF	TGTGCCAGCAGCCTACGACAGGGCGTAATTGAAGCTTTCTTT
TRBD1	NA	TRBJ1-2	TRBV5-1	CASSFWTGRGYTF	TGCGCCAGCAGCTTTTGGACAGGCCGTGGCTACACCTTC
TRBD1	NA	TRBJ1-5	TRBV11-2	CASSLAGDRGVEPQHF	TGTGCCAGCAGCTTAGCCGGGGACAGGGGGGTAGAGCCCCAGCATTTT
NA	NA	TRBJ1-4	TRBV30	CAWSRGNSANEKLFF	TGTGCCTGGAGCAGGGGTAATTCAGCTAATGAAAAACTGTTTTTT
NA	once	TRBJ1-5	TRBV4-1	CASSQLLIGGSNQPQHF	TGCGCCAGCAGCCAACTTCTTATCGGCGGGAGCAATCAGCCCCAGCATTTT
NA	NA	TRBJ2-5	TRBV5-1	CASSFGGETQYF	TGCGCCAGCAGCTTTGGAGGGGAGACCCAGTACTTC
TRBD1	NA	TRBJ1-5	TRBV28	CASSLTGTGDFNQPQHF	TGTGCCAGCAGTTTGACCGGGACAGGGGATTTCAATCAGCCCCAGCATTTT
NA	NA	TRBJ2-2	TRBV30	CAWSVQGTGELFF	TGTGCCTGGAGTGTACAGGGAACCGGGGAGCTGTTTTTT
NA	NA	TRBJ2-4	TRBV27	CASSSVFAF	TGTGCCAGCAGTTCGGTTTTCGCCTTC
NA	NA	TRBJ1-2	TRBV9	CASSVTGNGYTF	TGTGCCAGCAGCGTAACCGGGAACGGCTACACCTTC
NA	NA	TRBJ1-4	TRBV4-1	CASSQKDRSNEKLFF	TGCGCCAGCAGCCAGAAGGACAGATCGAATGAAAAACTGTTTTTT
TRBD2	NA	TRBJ2-1	TRBV11-3	CASSLEGTSNWDEQFF	TGTGCCAGCAGCTTAGAGGGGACTAGTAATTGGGATGAGCAGTTCTTC
NA	NA	TRBJ1-1	TRBV27	CASSSTGFSRSTEAFF	TGTGCCAGCAGTTCTACAGGGTTTTCACGGAGCACTGAAGCTTTCTTT
TRBD2	once	TRBJ2-3	TRBV5-1	CASSFDGGAADTQYF	TGCGCCAGCAGCTTTGACGGGGGGGCGGCAGATACGCAGTATTTT
NA	few	TRBJ2-1	TRBV11-3	CASSFRGNEQFF	TGTGCCAGCAGCTTTAGGGGGAATGAGCAGTTCTTC
TRBD1	NA	TRBJ1-5	TRBV6-2/TRBV6-3	CASSLGTGANQPQHF	TGTGCCAGCAGCCTGGGGACAGGGGCGAATCAGCCCCAGCATTTT
NA	NA	TRBJ1-1	TRBV28	CASSLGGAGDTEAFF	TGTGCCAGCAGTTTAGGGGGGGCTGGGGACACTGAAGCTTTCTTT
NA	NA	TRBJ1-1	TRBV11-3	CASSDRTTNTEAFF	TGTGCCAGCAGCGACAGAACGACGAACACTGAAGCTTTCTTT
TRBD1	NA	TRBJ1-2	TRBV15	CATSRDGIGGDGYTF	TGTGCCACCAGCAGAGATGGGATAGGGGGCGATGGCTACACCTTC
TRBD2	NA	TRBJ2-4	TRBV18	CASSRLGIAGYKNIQYF	TGTGCCAGCTCACGACTCGGGATAGCGGGATACAAAAACATTCAGTACTTC
TRBD1	NA	TRBJ1-1	TRBV5-1	CASSPLLDRGEGFILNTEAFF	TGCGCCAGCAGTCCCCTCCTCGACAGGGGGGAGGGCTTTATACTGAACACTGAAGCTTTCTTT
NA	few	TRBJ2-7	TRBV9	CATEGSYEQYF	TGTGCCACTGAGGGTTCCTACGAGCAGTACTTC
TRBD2	NA	TRBJ2-5	TRBV3-1/TRBV3-2	CASSPLWASGGASETQYF	TGTGCCAGCAGCCCGCTATGGGCTAGCGGGGGGGCTTCGGAGACCCAGTACTTC
NA	NA	TRBJ1-2	TRBV7-6	CASSLRGAGYTF	TGTGCCAGCAGCTTACGGGGAGCTGGCTACACCTTC
NA	few	TRBJ2-7	TRBV5-1	CASSLAVGNYEQYF	TGCGCCAGCAGCTTGGCAGTCGGGAACTACGAGCAGTACTTC
TRBD1	NA	TRBJ1-5	TRBV5-5	CASSRTGEIGQPQHF	TGTGCCAGCAGCCGGACAGGGGAGATCGGACAGCCCCAGCATTTT
TRBD2	NA	TRBJ2-5	TRBV11-3	CASSLGAGKQETQYF	TGTGCCAGCAGCTTAGGAGCGGGGAAACAAGAGACCCAGTACTTC
NA	few	TRBJ1-1	TRBV7-9	CASSAQGISTEAFF	TGTGCCAGCAGCGCTCAGGGTATCTCCACTGAAGCTTTCTTT
NA	once	TRBJ1-2	TRBV7-2	CASSYRQSQGGYTF	TGTGCCAGCAGCTACCGACAGAGCCAGGGGGGCTACACCTTC
TRBD2	NA	TRBJ2-2	TRBV12-5	CASGLVPGTSEDRNTGELFF	TGTGCTAGTGGTTTGGTACCGGGGACTAGTGAAGACAGGAACACCGGGGAGCTGTTTTTT
NA	NA	TRBJ1-4	TRBV27	CASRTLRSDGNEKLFF	TGTGCCAGCAGAACCCTGAGGTCTGACGGTAATGAAAAACTGTTTTTT
TRBD2	NA	TRBJ2-1	TRBV6-5	CASSLAGRYNEQFF	TGTGCCAGCAGTCTAGCGGGACGGTACAATGAGCAGTTCTTC